What follows describes a single TCR beta chain. Antigen specificity is unknown. The data are from a study of shared clonotypes between healthy human individuals. Whole-study findings and limits: Naive subsets generally had larger estimated richness than memory subsets. A few donors had 4% to 5% of their naive CD4 clonotypes in common. Few donors restricted represented genetic and exposure-history diversity. The sampled material consisted only of blood, and tissue repertoires are likely to differ.

Generated by immunoSEQ multiplex PCR, the TCRdb table keeps only in-frame clones and is missing some. The sample lists more than 900,000 clones, approximately 78% occurring once. The CDR3 runs to 16 residues. Losses at the gene ends were 7 bases for V and 6 bases for J; bases not matched to a gene: 8. CDR1 and CDR2 (germline): MDHEN, SYDVKM. The chain recombines TRBV28 with TRBJ2-3; 15 bases are shared with TRBD2. The source is a man aged 18-30 years in good health. Some clones in this sample may be carry-over from other donors' samples. Sample: memory CD4+ T cells from PBMCs. Subset given: CD45RA-negative fraction. CDR3 sequence (DNA): TGTGCCAGCACTCCAGAGGGGACTAGCGGGAGGGATACGCAGTATTTT. Translating it yields CASTPEGTSGRDTQYF. The variable domain in full, completed from reference TRBV28 and TRBJ2-3, reads DVKVTQSSRYLVKRTGEKVFLECVQDMDHENMFWYRQDPGLGLRLIYFSYDVKMKEKGDIPEGYSVSREKKERFSLILESASTNQTSMYLCASTPEGTSGRDTQYFGPGTRLTVL.